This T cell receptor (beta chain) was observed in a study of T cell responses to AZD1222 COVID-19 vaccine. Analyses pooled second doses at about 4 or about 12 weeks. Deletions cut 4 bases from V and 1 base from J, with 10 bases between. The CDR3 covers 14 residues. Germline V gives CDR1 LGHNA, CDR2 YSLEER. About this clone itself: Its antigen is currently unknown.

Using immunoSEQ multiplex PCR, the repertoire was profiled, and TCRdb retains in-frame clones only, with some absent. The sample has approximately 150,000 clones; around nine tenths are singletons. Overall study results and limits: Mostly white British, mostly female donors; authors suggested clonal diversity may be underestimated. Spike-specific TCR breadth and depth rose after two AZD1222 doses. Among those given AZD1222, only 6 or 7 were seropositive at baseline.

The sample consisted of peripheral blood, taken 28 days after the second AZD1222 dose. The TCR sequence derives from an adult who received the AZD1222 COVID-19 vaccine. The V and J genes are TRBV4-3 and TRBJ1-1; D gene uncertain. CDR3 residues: CASSPNPGNTEAFF. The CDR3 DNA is TGCGCCAGCAGCCCCAATCCGGGGAACACTGAAGCTTTCTTT.